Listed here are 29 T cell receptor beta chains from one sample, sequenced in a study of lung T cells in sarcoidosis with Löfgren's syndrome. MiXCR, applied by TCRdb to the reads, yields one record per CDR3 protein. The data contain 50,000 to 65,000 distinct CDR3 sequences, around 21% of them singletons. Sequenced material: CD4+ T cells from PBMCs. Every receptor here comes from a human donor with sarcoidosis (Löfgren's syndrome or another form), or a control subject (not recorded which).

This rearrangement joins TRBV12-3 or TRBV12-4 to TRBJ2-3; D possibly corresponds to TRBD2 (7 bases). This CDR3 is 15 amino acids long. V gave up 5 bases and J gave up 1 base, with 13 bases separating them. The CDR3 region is CASSRTGRGTDTQYF. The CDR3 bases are TGTGCCAGCAGTCGAACAGGGAGGGGCACAGATACGCAGTATTTT.

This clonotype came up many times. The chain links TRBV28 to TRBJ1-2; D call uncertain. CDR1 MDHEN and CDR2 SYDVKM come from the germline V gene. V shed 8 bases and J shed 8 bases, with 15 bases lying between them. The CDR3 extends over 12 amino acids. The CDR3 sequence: CASSPGLGGYTF. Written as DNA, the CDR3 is TGTGCCAGCTCACCGGGCTTAGGGGGCTACACCTTC.

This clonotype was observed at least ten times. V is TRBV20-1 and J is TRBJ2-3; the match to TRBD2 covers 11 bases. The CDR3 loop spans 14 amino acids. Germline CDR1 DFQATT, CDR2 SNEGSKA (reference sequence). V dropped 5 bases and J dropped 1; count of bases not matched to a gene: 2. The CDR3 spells CSALTSGGTDTQYF. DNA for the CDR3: TGCAGTGCTCTGACTAGCGGGGGCACAGATACGCAGTATTTT.

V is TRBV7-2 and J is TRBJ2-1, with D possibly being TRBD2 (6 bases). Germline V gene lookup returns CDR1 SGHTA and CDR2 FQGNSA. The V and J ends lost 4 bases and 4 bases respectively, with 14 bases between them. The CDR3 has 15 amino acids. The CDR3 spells CASSSTSSPYNEQFF. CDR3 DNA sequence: TGTGCCAGCAGCTCAACTAGCTCACCTTACAATGAGCAGTTCTTC.

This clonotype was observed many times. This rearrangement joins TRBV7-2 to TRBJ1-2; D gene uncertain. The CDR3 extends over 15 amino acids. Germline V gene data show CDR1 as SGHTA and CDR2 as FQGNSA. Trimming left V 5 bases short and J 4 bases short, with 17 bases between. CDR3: CASSLAGRTGYGYTF. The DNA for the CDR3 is TGTGCCAGCAGCCTCGCTGGGCGCACTGGCTATGGCTACACCTTC. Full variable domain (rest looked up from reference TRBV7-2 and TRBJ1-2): GAGVSQSPSNKVTEKGKDVELRCDPISGHTALYWYRQSLGQGLEFLIYFQGNSAPDKSGLPSDRFSAERTGGSVSTLTIQRTQQEDSAVYLCASSLAGRTGYGYTFGSGTRLTVV.

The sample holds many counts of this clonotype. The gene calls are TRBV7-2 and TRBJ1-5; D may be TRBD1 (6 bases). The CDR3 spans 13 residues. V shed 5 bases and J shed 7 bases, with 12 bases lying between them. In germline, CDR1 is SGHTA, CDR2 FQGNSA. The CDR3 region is CASSQDRQQPQHF. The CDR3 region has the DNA TGTGCCAGCAGCCAAGACAGGCAACAGCCCCAGCATTTT.

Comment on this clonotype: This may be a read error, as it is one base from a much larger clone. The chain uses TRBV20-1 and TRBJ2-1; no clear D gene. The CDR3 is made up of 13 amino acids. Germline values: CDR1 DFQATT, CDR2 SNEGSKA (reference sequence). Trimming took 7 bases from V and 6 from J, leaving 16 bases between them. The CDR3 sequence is CSVRAGVGNEQFF. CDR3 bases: TGCAGTGTTAGGGCTGGTGTGGGCAATGAGCAGTTCTTC.

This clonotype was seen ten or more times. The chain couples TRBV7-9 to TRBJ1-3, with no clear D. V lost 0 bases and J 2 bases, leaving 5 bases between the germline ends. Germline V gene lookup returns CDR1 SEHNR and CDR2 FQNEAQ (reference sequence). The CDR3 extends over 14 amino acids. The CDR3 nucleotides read TGTGCCAGCAGCTTAGCCTCAGCTGGAAACACCATATATTTT. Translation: CASSLASAGNTIYF.

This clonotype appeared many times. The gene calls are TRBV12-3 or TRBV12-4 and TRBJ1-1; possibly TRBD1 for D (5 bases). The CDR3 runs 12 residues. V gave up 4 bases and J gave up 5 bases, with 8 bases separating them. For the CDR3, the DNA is TGTGCCAGCAGTTACAGGAATACTGAAGCTTTCTTT. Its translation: CASSYRNTEAFF.

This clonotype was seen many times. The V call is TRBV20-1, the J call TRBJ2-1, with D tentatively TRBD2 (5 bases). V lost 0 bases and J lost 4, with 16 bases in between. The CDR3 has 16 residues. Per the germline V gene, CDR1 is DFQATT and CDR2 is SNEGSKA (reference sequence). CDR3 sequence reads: CSARDLRVSFYNEQFF. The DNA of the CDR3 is TGCAGTGCTAGAGATTTGAGGGTTTCCTTTTACAATGAGCAGTTCTTC.

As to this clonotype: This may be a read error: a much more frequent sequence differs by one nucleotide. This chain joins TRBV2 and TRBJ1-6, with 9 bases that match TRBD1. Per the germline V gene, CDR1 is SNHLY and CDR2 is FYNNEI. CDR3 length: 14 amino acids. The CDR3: CACSSGQGFSPLHF. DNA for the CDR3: TGTGCCTGCAGTTCGGGACAGGGTTTTTCACCCCTCCACTTT.

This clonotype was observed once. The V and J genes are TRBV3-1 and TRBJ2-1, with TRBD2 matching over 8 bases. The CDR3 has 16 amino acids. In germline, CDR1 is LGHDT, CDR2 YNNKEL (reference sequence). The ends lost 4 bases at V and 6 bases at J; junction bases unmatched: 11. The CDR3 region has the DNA TGTGCCAGCAGCCCTCATGGCGGGGGGCCCTCCAATGAGCAGTTCTTC. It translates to CASSPHGGGPSNEQFF.

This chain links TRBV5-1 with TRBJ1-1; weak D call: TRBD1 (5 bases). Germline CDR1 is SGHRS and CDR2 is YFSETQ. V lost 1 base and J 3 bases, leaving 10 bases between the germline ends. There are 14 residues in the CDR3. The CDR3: CASSLSRGDTEAFF. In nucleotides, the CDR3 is TGCGCCAGCAGCTTGTCTCGGGGCGACACTGAAGCTTTCTTT.

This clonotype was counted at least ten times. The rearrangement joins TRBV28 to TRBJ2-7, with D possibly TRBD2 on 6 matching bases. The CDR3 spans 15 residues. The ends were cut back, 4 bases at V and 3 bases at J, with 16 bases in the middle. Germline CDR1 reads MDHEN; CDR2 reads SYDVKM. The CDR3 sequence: CASSSPASVFYEQYF. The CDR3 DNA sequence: TGTGCCAGCAGTTCTCCCGCTAGCGTGTTCTACGAGCAGTACTTC.

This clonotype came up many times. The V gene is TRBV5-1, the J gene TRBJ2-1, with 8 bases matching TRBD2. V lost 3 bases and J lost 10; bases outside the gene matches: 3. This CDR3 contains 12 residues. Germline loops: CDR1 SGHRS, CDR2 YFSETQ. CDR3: CASSSLADEQFF. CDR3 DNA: TGCGCCAGCAGCTCACTAGCGGACGAGCAGTTCTTC.

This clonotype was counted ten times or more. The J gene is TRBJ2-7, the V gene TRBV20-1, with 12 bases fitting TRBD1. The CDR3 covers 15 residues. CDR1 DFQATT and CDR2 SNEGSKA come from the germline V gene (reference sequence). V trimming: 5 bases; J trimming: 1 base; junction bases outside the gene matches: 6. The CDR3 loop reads CSAPGTGGFSYEQYV. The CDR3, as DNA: TGCAGTGCTCCCGGGACAGGGGGCTTTTCCTACGAGCAGTACGTC.

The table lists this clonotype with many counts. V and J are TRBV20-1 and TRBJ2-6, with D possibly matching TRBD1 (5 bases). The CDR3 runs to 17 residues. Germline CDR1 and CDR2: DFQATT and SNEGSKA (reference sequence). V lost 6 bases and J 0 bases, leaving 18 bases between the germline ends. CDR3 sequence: CSAALQDGISGANVLTF. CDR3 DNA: TGCAGTGCCGCTTTACAGGACGGAATCTCTGGGGCCAACGTCCTGACTTTC.

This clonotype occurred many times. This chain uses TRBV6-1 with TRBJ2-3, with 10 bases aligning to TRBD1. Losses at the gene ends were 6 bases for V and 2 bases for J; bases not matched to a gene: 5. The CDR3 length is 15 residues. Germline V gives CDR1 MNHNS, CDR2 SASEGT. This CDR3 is CASRMDRGVTDTQYF. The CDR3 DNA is TGTGCCAGCAGAATGGACAGGGGGGTCACAGATACGCAGTATTTT.

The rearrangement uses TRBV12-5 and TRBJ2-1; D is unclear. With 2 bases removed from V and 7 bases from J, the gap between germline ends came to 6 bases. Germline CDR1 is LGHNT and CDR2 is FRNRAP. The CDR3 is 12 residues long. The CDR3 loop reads CASGLMTNEQFF. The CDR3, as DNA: TGTGCTAGTGGTTTGATGACAAATGAGCAGTTCTTC. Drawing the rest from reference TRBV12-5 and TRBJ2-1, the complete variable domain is DARVTQTPRHKVTEMGQEVTMRCQPILGHNTVFWYRQTMMQGLELLAYFRNRAPLDDSGMPKDRFSAEMPDATLATLKIQPSEPRDSAVYFCASGLMTNEQFFGPGTRLTVL.

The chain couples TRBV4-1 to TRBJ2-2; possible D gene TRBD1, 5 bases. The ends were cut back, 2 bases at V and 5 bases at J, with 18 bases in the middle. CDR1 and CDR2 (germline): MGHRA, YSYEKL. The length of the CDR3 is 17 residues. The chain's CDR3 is CASSQPTDTRQTGELFF. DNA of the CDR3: TGCGCCAGCAGCCAACCCACGGACACTCGTCAAACCGGGGAGCTGTTTTTT.

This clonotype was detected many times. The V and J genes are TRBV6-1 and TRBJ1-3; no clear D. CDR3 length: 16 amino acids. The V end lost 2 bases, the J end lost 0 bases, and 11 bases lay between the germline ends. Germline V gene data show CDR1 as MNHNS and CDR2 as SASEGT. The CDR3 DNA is TGTGCCAGCAGTGAAACAGTCGGGAGCTCTGGAAACACCATATATTTT. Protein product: CASSETVGSSGNTIYF.

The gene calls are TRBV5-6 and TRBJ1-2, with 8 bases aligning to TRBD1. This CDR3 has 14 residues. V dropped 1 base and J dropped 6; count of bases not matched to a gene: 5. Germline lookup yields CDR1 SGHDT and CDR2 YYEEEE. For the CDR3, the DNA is TGTGCCAGCAGCTTGCCAGGGGGCGCGGATGGCTACACCTTC. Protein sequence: CASSLPGGADGYTF.

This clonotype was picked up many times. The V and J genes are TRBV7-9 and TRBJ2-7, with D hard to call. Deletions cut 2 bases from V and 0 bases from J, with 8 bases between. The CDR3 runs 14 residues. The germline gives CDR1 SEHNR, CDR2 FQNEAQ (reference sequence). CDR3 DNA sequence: TGTGCCAGCAGCTTATTGGCCGACTCCTACGAGCAGTACGTC. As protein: CASSLLADSYEQYV.

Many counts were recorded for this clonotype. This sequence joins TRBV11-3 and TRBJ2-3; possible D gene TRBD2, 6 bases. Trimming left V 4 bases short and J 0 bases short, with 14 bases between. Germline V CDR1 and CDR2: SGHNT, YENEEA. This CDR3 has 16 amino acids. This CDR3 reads CASSSSTGTSTDTQYF. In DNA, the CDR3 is TGTGCCAGCAGCTCCTCGACCGGGACTAGCACAGATACGCAGTATTTT.

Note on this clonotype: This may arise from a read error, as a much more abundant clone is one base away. CDR3 sequence reads: CASSPPLMDTQYF. As DNA, the CDR3 is TGTGCCAGCAGTCCCCCCCTGATGGATACGCAGTATTTT. This rearrangement joins TRBV27 to TRBJ2-3; D gene unclear. The CDR3 extends over 13 amino acids. Trimming removed 5 bases from V and 6 bases from J, with 12 bases in between. The germline gives CDR1 MNHEY, CDR2 SMNVEV (reference sequence).

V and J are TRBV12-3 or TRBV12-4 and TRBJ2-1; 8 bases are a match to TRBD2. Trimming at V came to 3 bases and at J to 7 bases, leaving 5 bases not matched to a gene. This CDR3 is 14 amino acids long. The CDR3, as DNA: TGTGCCAGCAGTTTTCGGGGGGGACTGAATGAGCAGTTCTTC. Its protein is CASSFRGGLNEQFF.

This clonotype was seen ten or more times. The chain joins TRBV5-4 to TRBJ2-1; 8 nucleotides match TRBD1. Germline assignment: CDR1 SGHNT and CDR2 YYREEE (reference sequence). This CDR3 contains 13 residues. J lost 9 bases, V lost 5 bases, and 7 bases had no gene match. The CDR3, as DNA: TGTGCCAGCAGTTTGACAGGGGTCCGTGAGCAGTTCTTC. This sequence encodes CASSLTGVREQFF.

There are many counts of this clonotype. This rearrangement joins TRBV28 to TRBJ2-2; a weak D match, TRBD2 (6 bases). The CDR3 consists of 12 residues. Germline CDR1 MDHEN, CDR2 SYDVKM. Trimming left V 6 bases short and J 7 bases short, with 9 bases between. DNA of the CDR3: TGTGCCAGCAGGGGGGGAAGCGGGGAGCTGTTTTTT. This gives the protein CASRGGSGELFF.

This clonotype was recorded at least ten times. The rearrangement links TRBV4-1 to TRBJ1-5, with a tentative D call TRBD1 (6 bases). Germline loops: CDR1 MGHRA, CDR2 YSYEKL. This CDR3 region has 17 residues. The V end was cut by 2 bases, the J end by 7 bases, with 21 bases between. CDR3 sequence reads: CASSQNPSLGAKQPQHF. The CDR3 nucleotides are TGCGCCAGCAGCCAAAATCCCTCCTTGGGGGCAAAACAGCCCCAGCATTTT.